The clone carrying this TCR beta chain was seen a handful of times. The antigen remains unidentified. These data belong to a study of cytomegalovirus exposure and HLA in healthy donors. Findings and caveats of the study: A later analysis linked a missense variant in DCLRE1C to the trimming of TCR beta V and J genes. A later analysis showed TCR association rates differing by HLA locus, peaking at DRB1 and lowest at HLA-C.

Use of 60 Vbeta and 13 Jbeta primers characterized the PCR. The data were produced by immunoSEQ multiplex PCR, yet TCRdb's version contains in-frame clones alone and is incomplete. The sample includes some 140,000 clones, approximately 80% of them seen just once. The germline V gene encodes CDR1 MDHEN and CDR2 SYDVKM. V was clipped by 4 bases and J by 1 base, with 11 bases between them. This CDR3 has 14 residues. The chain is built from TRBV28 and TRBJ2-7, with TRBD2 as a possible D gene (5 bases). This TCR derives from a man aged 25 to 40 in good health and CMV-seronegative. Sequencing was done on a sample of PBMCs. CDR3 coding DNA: TGTGCCAGCAGTTCCCCCGGGGTATCCTACGAGCAGTACTTC. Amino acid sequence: CASSSPGVSYEQYF.